This TCR beta chain was retrieved from a study of blood T cell repertoires in COVID-19 (dated by TCRdb to the early 2020s). Background on the whole study: Collaborator samples came from the United States, Italy and Spain and covered acute and convalescent phases of COVID-19. The material from the prospective study consisted of cDNA or gDNA derived from T cells, B-cell-depleted T cells, or PBMCs. Deeply sampled blood TCRbeta repertoires from subjects exposed to, actively infected with, or recovered from COVID-19 were included in the dataset. The repertoires were released in a freely available public database intended as a resource for research on the immune response to SARS-CoV-2. The samples were drawn from two sources: the first 160 participants of the ongoing ImmuneRACE study, and 1,000 to 1,500 subjects contributed by 6 global collaborators. Sample metadata almost always included a de-identified subject ID, COVID-19 status, age in years and sex. Where available, HLA class I and class II types were taken from metadata supplied by the sample provider and were not determined by assay-based typing.

The full study reports these points: The quantity of clinical and demographic metadata differed by source and by participant and was supplied without curation.

Each collaborating institution followed its own protocols to collect whole blood in K2EDTA tubes. For TCRbeta analysis, collaborator samples were shipped as frozen whole blood, as isolated PBMCs, or as DNA extracted from either sample type. The immunoSEQ Assay, a bias-controlled multiplex PCR, was used to amplify TCRbeta CDR3 regions from genomic DNA. In the paper's pipeline: Nucleated cell counts per sample were estimated from amplification of reference gene primers within the assay. To quantify the absolute abundance of each unique TCRbeta CDR3 rearrangement, sequence reads were collapsed and filtered. For each sample, productive Simpson clonality was calculated by taking the square root of Simpson's diversity index across productive rearrangements. Drawn from immuneACCESS, this table holds only the in-frame rearrangements with V and J called that TCRdb kept. Clones are partly lost; checked studies trace under half to an unresolved V gene and leave the rest unexplained. That table gives V, J and clone size, and the DNA gave D and trimming. For this sample there are about 200,000 clones; roughly 90% appear just once. The ten largest clones add up to 0.75% to 0.9% of the sample.

Remarks on this clone: Its recognized antigen is unknown. No much larger clone is present one base from it, and per-base qualities are unavailable.

The sequencing input was peripheral blood. The source of this sequence is a woman in her sixties or seventies with acute or convalescent COVID-19.

The CDR3 in this case is CASTQTERSAYQPQHF. The nucleotide sequence reads TGTGCCAGTACCCAGACAGAACGGTCAGCGTATCAGCCCCAGCATTTT. Rearrangement joined TRBV19 to TRBJ1-5; TRBD1 is a weak D gene call, 5 bases matching. The CDR3, cysteine through phenylalanine, is 16 amino acids long. Here the CDR3 DNA is all that survives: 48 bases in frame from base 1. V is pared back by 7 bases and J by 5 bases, with 21 bases lying between the germline termini. The germline V gene (reference sequence) yields LNHDA for CDR1 and SQIVND for CDR2. With the portions outside the CDR3 filled from the reference TRBV19 and TRBJ1-5 genes, the complete variable region becomes DGGITQSPKYLFRKEGQNVTLSCEQNLNHDAMYWYRQDPGQGLRLIYYSQIVNDFQKGDIAEGYSVSREKKESFPLTVTSAQKNPTAFYLCASTQTERSAYQPQHFGDGTRLSIL.